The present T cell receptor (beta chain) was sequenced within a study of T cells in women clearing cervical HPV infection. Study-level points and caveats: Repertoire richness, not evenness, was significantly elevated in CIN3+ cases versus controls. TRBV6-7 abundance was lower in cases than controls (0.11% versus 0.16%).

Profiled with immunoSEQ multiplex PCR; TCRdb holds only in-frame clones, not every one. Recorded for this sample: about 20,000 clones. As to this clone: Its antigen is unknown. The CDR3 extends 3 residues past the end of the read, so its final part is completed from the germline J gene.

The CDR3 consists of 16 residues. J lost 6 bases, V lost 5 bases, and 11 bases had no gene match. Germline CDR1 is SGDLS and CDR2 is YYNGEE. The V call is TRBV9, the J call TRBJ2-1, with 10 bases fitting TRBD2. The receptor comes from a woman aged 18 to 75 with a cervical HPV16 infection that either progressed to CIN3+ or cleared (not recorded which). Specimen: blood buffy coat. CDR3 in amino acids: CASSSLGLAGANEQFF. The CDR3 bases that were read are TGTGCCAGCAGTTCCTTGGGGCTAGCGGGAGCCAATGAG.